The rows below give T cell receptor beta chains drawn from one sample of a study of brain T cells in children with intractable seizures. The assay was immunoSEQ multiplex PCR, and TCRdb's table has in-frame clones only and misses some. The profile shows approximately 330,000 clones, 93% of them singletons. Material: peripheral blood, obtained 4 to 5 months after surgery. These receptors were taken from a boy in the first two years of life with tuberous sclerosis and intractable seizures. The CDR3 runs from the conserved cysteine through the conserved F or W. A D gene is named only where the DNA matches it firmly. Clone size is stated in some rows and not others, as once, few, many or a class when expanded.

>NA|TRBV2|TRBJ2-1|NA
TGTGCCAGCAGTGATGGACGGAGCAATGAGCAGTTCTTC
CASSDGRSNEQFF
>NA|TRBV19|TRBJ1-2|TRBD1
TGTGCCAGTAGTATAGCCAGGGGGCTTCAGAATGGCTACACCTTC
CASSIARGLQNGYTF
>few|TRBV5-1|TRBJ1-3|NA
TGCGCCAGCAGCTTGGCCGGCAGGGGAAACACCATATATTTT
CASSLAGRGNTIYF
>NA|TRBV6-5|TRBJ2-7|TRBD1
TGTGCCAGCACTTTACGGACAGGGGGCCCCCACGAGCAGTACTTC
CASTLRTGGPHEQYF
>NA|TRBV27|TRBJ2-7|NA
TGTGCCAGCAGTTTGGTGGGGTTGGGGAACTACGAGCAGTACTTC
CASSLVGLGNYEQYF
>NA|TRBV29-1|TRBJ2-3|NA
TGCAGCGTCCCTGGGTCCCTAAACACAGATACGCAGTATTTT
CSVPGSLNTDTQYF
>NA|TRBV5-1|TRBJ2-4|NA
TGCGCCAGCAGCTTGGGCCAGAGCCTTCTAGCCAAAAACATTCAGTACTTC
CASSLGQSLLAKNIQYF
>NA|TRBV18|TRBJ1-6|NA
TGTGCCAGCTCACCGTCGGTTTACCTCCGACGCTCCTATAATTCACCCCTCCACTTT
CASSPSVYLRRSYNSPLHF
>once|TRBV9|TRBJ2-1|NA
TGTGCCAGCAGCACACAGGGGGAGGCTAGCGGAGGTGAGCAGTTCTTC
CASSTQGEASGGEQFF
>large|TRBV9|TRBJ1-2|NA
TGTGCCAGCAGCGTAGAAGGAACAGGTTCCTCCTATGGCTACACCTTC
CASSVEGTGSSYGYTF
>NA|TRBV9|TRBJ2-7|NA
TGTGCCAGCAGCGTGCTTACTAGCAAGAGCGAGCAGTACTTC
CASSVLTSKSEQYF
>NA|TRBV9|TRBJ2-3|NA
TGTGCCAGCAGCGACAGGGAAGGGGATCGAATAGATACGCAGTATTTT
CASSDREGDRIDTQYF
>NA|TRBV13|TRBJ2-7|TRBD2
TGTGCCAGCAGCGCCCGGACTAGCGACAGCTACGAGCAGTACTTC
CASSARTSDSYEQYF
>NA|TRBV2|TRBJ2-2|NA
TGTGCCAGCAGTGTGGGGAATTGGAGGGAGCTGTTTTTT
CASSVGNWRELFF
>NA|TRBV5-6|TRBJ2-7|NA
TGTGCCAGCAGCGTAGTAACCGGGCCCACCTACGAGCAGTACTTC
CASSVVTGPTYEQYF
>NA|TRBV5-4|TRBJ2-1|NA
TGTGCCAGCAGCTTCGGGACCGTCCGTGAGCAGTTCTTC
CASSFGTVREQFF
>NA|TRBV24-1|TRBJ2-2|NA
TGTGCCACCAGGACCGACAGAGGAGAGCTGTTTTTT
CATRTDRGELFF
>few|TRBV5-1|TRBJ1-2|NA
TGCGCCAGCAGCTTCGACAGAGGCGGCTACACCTTC
CASSFDRGGYTF
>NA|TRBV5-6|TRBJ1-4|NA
TGTGCCAGCAGCTTGCAGGACAGTAATGAAAAACTGTTTTTT
CASSLQDSNEKLFF
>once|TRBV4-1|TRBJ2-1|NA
TGCGCCAGCAGCCAAGAGGTTTCCAGATTAATTTACAATGAGCAGTTCTTC
CASSQEVSRLIYNEQFF
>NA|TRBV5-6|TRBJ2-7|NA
TGTGCCAGCAGCTCGGACATAACGGGCGAGCAGTACTTC
CASSSDITGEQYF
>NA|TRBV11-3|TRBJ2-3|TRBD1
TGTGCCAGCAGCTCCGACCCACGACAGGGGGTAACAGATACGCAGTATTTT
CASSSDPRQGVTDTQYF
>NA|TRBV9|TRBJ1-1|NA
TGTGCCAGCAGCGTTAGCACCATGAACACTGAAGCTTTCTTT
CASSVSTMNTEAFF
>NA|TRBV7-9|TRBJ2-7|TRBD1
TGTGCCAGCAGTCTATGGGCGGGACAGGGCACCTACGAGCAGTACTTC
CASSLWAGQGTYEQYF
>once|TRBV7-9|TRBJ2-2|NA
TGTGCCAGCAGCTTAGAGGGTCTCGGGGAGCTGTTTTTT
CASSLEGLGELFF
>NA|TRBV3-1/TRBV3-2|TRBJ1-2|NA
TGTGCCAGCAGCCAACAGGGAAGCTATGGCTACACCTTC
CASSQQGSYGYTF
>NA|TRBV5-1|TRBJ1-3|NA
TGCGCCAGCAGCACGAGTACAGGGACTGGAAACACCATATATTTT
CASSTSTGTGNTIYF
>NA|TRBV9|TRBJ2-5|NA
TGTGCCAGCAGCGCGGCCCGGAGGGGGGGTTACCAAGAGACCCAGTACTTC
CASSAARRGGYQETQYF
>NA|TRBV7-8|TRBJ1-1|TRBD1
TGTGCCAGCAGCTTAACCCGGGACAGCGTGAACACTGAAGCTTTCTTT
CASSLTRDSVNTEAFF
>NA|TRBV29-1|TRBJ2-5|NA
TGCAGCGTTGGTGGCTACCAAGAGACCCAGTACTTC
CSVGGYQETQYF
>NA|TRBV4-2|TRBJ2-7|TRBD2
TGTGCCAGCAGCCGGGGACTAGCGGGAAAGCTCTACGAGCAGTACTTC
CASSRGLAGKLYEQYF
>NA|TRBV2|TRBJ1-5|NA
TGTGCCAGCGGGGACCGACACGATAGCAATCAGCCCCAGCATTTT
CASGDRHDSNQPQHF
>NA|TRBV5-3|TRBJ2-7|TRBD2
TGTGCCAGAAGCCGGGGACTAGCGGGAGACGAGCAGTACTTC
CARSRGLAGDEQYF
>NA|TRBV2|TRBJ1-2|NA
TGTGCCAGCACCCCGTTAATGGGACCGACCCTCGGCTACACCTTC
CASTPLMGPTLGYTF
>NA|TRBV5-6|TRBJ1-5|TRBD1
TGTGCCAGCAGTGAAATGACAGGACAGGGAGATCAGCCCCAGCATTTT
CASSEMTGQGDQPQHF
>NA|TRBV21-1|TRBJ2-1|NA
TGTGCCAGCAGCAAAGACCAAGCGGGGGGGACATATGAGCAGTTCTTC
CASSKDQAGGTYEQFF
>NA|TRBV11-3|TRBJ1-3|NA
TGTGCCAGCAGCATCAGGAAAGCTGGAAACACCATATATTTT
CASSIRKAGNTIYF
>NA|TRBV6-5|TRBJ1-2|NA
TGTGCCAGCAGCACGGGGTTTGGAGCCAACTATGGCTACACCTTC
CASSTGFGANYGYTF
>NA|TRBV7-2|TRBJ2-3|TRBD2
TGTGCCAGCAGCTTGGGGGACTACACAGATACGCAGTATTTT
CASSLGDYTDTQYF
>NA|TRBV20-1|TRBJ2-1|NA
TGCAGTGCCCCTGAGATGGATGAGCAGTTCTTC
CSAPEMDEQFF
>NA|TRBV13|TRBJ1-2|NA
TGTGCCAGCAGCTCAGGGGTGGAGACTAACTATGGCTACACCTTC
CASSSGVETNYGYTF
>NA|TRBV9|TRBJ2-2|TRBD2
TGTGCCAGCACCTCGGGAGGGGGAGTCACCGGGGAGCTGTTTTTT
CASTSGGGVTGELFF